Many counts were recorded for the clone carrying this T cell receptor (beta chain). Its antigen is undetermined. The CDR3 is 14 amino acids. After removal of 3 bases from V and 4 bases from J, the junction contained 5 bases not matched to a gene. CDR1 is LGHDT and CDR2 is YNNKEL in the germline V gene (reference sequence). This entry comes from a study of T cells in Graves' hyperthyroidism and ophthalmopathy. Study-level points and caveats: The model foresaw ophthalmopathy a median approximately 6.1 months prior to onset.

The investigators amplified TCR beta CDR3 regions from RNA transcripts. First-round RT-PCR with HTBI primers amplified the TCR CDR3 region. TCRdb re-analysed the multiplex PCR reads in MiXCR, keeping a single row per CDR3 protein. The table records around 190,000 distinct CDR3 sequences, approximately 16% of them present only once. Sequencing was carried out using blood. V usage is TRBV3-1 and J usage is TRBJ1-2; 7 bases are a match to TRBD1. This TCR was recovered from a woman aged 45-60 years with Graves' hyperthyroidism. The CDR3 loop is CASSQSRQGYGYTF. As DNA, the CDR3 is TGTGCCAGCAGCCAGAGTAGACAGGGCTATGGCTACACCTTC.